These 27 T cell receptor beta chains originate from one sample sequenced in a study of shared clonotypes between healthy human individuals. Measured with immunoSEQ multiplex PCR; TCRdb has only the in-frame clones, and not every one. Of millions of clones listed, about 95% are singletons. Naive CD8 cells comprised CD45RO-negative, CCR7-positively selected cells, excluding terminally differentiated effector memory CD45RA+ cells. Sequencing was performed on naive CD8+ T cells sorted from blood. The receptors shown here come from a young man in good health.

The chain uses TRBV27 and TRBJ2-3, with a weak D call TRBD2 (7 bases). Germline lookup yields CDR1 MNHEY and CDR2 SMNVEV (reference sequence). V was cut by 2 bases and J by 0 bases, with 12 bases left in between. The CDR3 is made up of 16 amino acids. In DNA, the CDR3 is TGTGCCAGCAGTTTAGGTGCGGGGGCTAGCACAGATACGCAGTATTTT. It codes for CASSLGAGASTDTQYF.

CDR3 protein: CASRPRTGWQETQYF. In nucleotides, the CDR3 is TGTGCCAGCAGACCGCGGACAGGCTGGCAAGAGACCCAGTACTTC. The genes are TRBV6-5 and TRBJ2-5, with 7 bases lining up with TRBD1. CDR3 length equals 15 residues. CDR1 is MNHEY, CDR2 SVGAGI, per germline. V trimming: 6 bases; J trimming: 2 bases; junction bases outside the gene matches: 9.

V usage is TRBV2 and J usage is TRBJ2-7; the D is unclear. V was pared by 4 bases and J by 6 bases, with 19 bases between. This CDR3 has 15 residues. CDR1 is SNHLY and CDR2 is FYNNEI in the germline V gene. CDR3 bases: TGTGCCAGCAGTGTTGGGCAGACCTTGGCCCGCGAGCAGTACTTC. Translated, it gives CASSVGQTLAREQYF.

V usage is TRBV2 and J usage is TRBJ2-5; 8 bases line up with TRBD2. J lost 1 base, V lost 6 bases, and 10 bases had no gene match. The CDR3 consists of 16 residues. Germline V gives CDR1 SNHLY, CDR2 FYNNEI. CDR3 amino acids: CASRLAEASGQETQYF. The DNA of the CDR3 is TGTGCCAGCAGACTAGCGGAGGCTAGCGGCCAAGAGACCCAGTACTTC.

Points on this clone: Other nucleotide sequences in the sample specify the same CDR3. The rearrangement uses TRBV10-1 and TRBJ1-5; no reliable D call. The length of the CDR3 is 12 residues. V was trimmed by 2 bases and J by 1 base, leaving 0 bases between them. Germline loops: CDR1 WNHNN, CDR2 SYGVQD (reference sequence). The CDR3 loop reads CASSESNQPQHF. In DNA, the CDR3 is TGCGCCAGCAGTGAGAGCAATCAGCCCCAGCATTTT.

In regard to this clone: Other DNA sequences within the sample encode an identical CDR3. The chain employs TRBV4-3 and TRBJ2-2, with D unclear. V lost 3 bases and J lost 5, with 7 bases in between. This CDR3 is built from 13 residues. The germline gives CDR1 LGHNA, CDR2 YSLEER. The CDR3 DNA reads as TGCGCCAGCAGCCAGGACCGAACCGGGGAGCTGTTTTTT. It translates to CASSQDRTGELFF.

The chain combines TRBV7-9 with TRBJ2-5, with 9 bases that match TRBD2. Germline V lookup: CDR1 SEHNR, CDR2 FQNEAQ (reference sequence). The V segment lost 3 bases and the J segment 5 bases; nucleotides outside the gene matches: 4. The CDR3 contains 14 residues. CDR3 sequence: CASSFQLAGETQYF. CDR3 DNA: TGTGCCAGCAGCTTTCAACTAGCGGGTGAGACCCAGTACTTC.

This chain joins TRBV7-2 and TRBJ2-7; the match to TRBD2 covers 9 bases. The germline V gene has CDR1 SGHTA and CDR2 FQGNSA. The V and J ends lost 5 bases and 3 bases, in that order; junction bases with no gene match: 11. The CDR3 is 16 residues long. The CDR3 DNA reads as TGTGCCAGCAGCGACCGATCTAGCGGGATTAACTACGAGCAGTACTTC. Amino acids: CASSDRSSGINYEQYF. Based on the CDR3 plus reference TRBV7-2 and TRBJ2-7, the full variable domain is GAGVSQSPSNKVTEKGKDVELRCDPISGHTALYWYRQSLGQGLEFLIYFQGNSAPDKSGLPSDRFSAERTGGSVSTLTIQRTQQEDSAVYLCASSDRSSGINYEQYFGPGTRLTVT.

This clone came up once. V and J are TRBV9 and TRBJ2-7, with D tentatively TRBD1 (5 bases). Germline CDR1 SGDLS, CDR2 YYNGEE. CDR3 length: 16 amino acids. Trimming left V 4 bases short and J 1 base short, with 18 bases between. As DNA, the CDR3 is TGTGCCAGCAGCCCCCACTTCGACAGTTCTTCCTACGAGCAGTACTTC. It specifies CASSPHFDSSSYEQYF.

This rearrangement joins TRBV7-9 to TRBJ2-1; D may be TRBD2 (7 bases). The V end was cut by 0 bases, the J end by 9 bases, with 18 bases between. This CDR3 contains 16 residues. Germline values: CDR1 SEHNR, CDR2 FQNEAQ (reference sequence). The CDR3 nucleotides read TGTGCCAGCAGCTTAGCGGGGCGGGGGCGCATCACTGAGCAGTTCTTC. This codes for CASSLAGRGRITEQFF.

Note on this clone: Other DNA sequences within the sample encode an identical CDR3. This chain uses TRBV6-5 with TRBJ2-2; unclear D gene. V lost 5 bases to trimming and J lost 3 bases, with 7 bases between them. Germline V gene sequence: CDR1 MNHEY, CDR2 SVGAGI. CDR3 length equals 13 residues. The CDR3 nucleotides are TGTGCCAGCAGTCCCGGAGACACCGGGGAGCTGTTTTTT. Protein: CASSPGDTGELFF.

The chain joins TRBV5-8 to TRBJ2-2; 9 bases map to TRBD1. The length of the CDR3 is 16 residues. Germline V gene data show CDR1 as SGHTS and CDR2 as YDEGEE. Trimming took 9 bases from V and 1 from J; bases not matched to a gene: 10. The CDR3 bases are TGTGCCACCCATAACCCGGACAGGGGGAACACCGGGGAGCTGTTTTTT. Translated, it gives CATHNPDRGNTGELFF.

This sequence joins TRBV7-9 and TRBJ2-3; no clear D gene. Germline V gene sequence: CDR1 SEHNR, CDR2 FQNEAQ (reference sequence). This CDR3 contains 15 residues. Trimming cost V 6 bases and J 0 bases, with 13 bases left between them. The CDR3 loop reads CASRPGVTSTDTQYF. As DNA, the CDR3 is TGTGCCAGCAGGCCAGGAGTTACTAGCACAGATACGCAGTATTTT.

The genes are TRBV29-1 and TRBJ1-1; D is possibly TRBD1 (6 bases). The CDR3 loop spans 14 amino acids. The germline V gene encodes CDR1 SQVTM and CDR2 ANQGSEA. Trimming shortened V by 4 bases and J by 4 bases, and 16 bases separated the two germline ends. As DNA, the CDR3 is TGCAGCGTTGTTCCAACAGGGTTGCCCACTGAAGCTTTCTTT. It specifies CSVVPTGLPTEAFF.

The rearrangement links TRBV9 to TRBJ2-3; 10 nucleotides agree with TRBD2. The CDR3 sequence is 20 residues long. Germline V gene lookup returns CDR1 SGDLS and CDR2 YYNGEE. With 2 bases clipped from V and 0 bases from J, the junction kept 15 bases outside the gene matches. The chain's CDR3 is CASSVNPKLAGAGSTDTQYF. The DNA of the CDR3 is TGTGCCAGCAGCGTCAACCCCAAGCTAGCGGGAGCGGGTAGCACAGATACGCAGTATTTT.

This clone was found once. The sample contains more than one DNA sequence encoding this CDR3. The CDR3 DNA sequence: TGTGCCAGCAGTTCTGGGAGAGGCTACACCTTC. This sequence encodes CASSSGRGYTF. The V call is TRBV6-5, the J call TRBJ1-2; the D is unclear. V gave up 4 bases and J gave up 8 bases, with 8 bases separating them. Germline CDR1 and CDR2: MNHEY and SVGAGI. This CDR3 contains 11 residues.

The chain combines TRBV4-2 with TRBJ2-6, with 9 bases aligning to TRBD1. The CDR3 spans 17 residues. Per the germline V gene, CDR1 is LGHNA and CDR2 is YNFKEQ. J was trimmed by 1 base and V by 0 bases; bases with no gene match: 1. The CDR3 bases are TGTGCCAGCAGCCAAGAGGACAGGGGTTCTGGGGCCAACGTCCTGACTTTC. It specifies CASSQEDRGSGANVLTF.

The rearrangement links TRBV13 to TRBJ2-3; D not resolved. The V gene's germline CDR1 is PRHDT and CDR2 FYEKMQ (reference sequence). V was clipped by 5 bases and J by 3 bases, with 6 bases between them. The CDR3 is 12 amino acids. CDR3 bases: TGTGCCAGCAGCGGCCCGACAGATACGCAGTATTTT. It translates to CASSGPTDTQYF.

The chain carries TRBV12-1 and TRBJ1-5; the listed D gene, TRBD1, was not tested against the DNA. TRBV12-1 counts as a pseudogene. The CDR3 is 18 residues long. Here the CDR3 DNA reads TGTGCCAGCAGCTCCCAAGACAGGCGATGTTATAGCAATCAGCCCCAGCATTTT. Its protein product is CASSSQDRRCYSNQPQHF.

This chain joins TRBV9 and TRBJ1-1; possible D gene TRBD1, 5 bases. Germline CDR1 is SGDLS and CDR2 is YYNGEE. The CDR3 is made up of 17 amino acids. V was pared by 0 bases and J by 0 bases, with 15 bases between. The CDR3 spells CASSVGGEEVMNTEAFF. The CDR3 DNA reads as TGTGCCAGCAGCGTAGGAGGGGAGGAAGTTATGAACACTGAAGCTTTCTTT.

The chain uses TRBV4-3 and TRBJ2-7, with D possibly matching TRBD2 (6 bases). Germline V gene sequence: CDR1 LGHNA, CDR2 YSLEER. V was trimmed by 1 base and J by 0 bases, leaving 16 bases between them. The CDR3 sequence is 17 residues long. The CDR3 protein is CASSQVYPAGSSYEQYF. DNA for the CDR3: TGCGCCAGCAGCCAAGTGTATCCAGCGGGTTCCTCCTACGAGCAGTACTTC.

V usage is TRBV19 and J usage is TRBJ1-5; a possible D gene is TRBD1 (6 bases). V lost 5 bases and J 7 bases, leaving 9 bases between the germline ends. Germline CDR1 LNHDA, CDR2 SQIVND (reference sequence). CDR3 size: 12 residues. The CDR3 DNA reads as TGTGCCAGTAGTTTCCAGGGGCAGCCCCAGCATTTT. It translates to CASSFQGQPQHF.

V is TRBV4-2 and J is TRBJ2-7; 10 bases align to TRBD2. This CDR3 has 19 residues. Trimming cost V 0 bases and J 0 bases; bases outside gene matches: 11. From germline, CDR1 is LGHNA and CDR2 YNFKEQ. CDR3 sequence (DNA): TGTGCCAGCAGCCAAGACGGGCTAGCGGGAGTAGAAATCTCCTACGAGCAGTACTTC. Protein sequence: CASSQDGLAGVEISYEQYF.

In nucleotides, the CDR3 is TGCGCCAGCAGTGAGGCTCAGGTTTGGGATACGCAGTATTTT. This gives the protein CASSEAQVWDTQYF. This chain connects TRBV10-1 to TRBJ2-3; D is uncertain. This CDR3 has 14 residues. V lost 2 bases and J 6 bases, leaving 12 bases between the germline ends. Per germline, CDR1 WNHNN and CDR2 SYGVQD (reference sequence).

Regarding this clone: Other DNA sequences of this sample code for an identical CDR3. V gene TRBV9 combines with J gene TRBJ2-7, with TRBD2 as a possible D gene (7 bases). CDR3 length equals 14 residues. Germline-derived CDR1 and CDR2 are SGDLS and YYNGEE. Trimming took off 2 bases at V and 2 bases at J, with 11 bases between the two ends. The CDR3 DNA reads TGTGCCAGCAGCGTTGGGGGGGCAACCTACGAGCAGTACTTC. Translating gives CASSVGGATYEQYF.

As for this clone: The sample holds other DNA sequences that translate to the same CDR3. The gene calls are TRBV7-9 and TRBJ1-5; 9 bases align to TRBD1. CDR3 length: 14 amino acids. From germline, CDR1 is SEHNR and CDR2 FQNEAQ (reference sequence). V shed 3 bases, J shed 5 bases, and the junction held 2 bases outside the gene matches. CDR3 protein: CASSLGQGDQPQHF. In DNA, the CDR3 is TGTGCCAGCAGCTTGGGACAGGGCGATCAGCCCCAGCATTTT.

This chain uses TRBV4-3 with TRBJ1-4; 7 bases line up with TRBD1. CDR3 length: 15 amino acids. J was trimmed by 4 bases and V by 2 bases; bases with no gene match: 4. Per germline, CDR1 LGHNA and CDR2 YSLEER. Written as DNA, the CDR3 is TGCGCCAGCAGCCAACAACAGGGGTTTAATGAAAAACTGTTTTTT. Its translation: CASSQQQGFNEKLFF.